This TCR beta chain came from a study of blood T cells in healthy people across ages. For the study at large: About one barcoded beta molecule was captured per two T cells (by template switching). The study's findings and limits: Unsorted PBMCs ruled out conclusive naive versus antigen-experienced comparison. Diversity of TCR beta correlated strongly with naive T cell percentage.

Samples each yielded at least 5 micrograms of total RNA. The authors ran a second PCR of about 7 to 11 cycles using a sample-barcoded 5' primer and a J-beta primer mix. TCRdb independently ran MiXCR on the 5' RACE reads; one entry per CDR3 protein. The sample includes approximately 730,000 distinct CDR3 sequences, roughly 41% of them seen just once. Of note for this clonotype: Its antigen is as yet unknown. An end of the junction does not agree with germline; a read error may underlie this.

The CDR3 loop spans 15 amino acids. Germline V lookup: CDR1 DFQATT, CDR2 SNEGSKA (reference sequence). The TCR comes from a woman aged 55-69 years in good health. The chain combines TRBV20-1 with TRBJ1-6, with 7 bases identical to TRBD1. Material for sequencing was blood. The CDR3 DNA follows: TGCAGTGCCAGGGACAGCTTCTCCTATAATTCACTCCTCCACTTT. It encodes CSARDSFSYNSLLHF.